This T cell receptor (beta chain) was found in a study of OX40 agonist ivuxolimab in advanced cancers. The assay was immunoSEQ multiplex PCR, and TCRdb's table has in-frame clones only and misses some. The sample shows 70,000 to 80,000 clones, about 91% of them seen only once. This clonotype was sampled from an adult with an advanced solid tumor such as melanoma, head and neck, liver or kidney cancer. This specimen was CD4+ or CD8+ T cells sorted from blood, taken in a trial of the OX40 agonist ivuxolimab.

The CDR3 region is CASSTDRGETQYF. CDR3 nucleotides: TGTGCCAGCAGCACAGACAGGGGAGAGACCCAGTACTTC. The chain employs TRBV5-4 and TRBJ2-5; 8 bases agree with TRBD1. Losses at the gene ends were 4 bases for V and 4 bases for J; bases not matched to a gene: 3. The CDR3 sequence is 13 residues long. Germline CDR1 is SGHNT and CDR2 is YYREEE (reference sequence). Based on the CDR3 plus reference TRBV5-4 and TRBJ2-5, the full variable domain is ETGVTQSPTHLIKTRGQQVTLRCSSQSGHNTVSWYQQALGQGPQFIFQYYREEENGRGNFPPRFSGLQFPNYSSELNVNALELDDSALYLCASSTDRGETQYFGPGTRLLVL.